Below, 21 T cell receptor beta chains from the same sample are listed, as sequenced in a study of T cell responses to AZD1222 COVID-19 vaccine. Repertoires were generated with immunoSEQ multiplex PCR, while TCRdb's copy carries only in-frame clones and drops some. The data contain 150,000 to 200,000 clones, 94% of them singletons. Here the sequenced sample was peripheral blood, taken on day 0 of AZD1222 vaccination. Source of these receptors: an adult in good health.

This chain joins TRBV3-1 (or the pseudogene TRBV3-2) and TRBJ1-2; 9 bases agree with TRBD1. V gave up 4 bases and J gave up 6 bases; unmatched junction bases: 15. Germline CDR1 reads LGHDT; CDR2 reads YNNKEL (reference sequence). The CDR3 runs to 17 residues. Written as DNA, the CDR3 is TGTGCCAGCAGCCCCCGGGACAGGGCGCCCCTCGGCCATGGCTACACCTTC. It translates to CASSPRDRAPLGHGYTF.

The chain employs TRBV5-4 and TRBJ2-3; 7 bases line up with TRBD2. V shed 4 bases, J shed 4 bases, and the junction held 3 bases outside the gene matches. Germline V gene lookup returns CDR1 SGHNT and CDR2 YYREEE (reference sequence). The CDR3 is 13 amino acids. CDR3 residues: CASSTGLADTQYF. The CDR3 DNA follows: TGTGCCAGCAGCACAGGACTAGCAGATACGCAGTATTTT.

The CDR3: CASSISGPRAPQHF. Written as DNA, the CDR3 is TGTGCCAGTAGCATATCGGGACCCCGGGCGCCCCAGCATTTT. The V call is TRBV19, the J call TRBJ1-5; D may be TRBD1 (5 bases). The CDR3 is 14 amino acids. CDR1 and CDR2 (germline): LNHDA, SQIVND (reference sequence). Trimming took 6 bases from V and 9 from J, leaving 18 bases between them.

The genes are TRBV12-3 or TRBV12-4 and TRBJ2-7, with D unclear. Between the trimmed V and J ends, which lost 5 bases and 9 bases, there was a span of 17 bases. This CDR3 region has 13 residues. The CDR3 DNA sequence: TGTGCCAGCAGTGGTGAGGAAGGACGAGGGCAGTACTTC. As protein: CASSGEEGRGQYF.

The rearrangement uses TRBV28 and TRBJ2-3; 9 positions match TRBD2. Germline-derived CDR1 and CDR2 are MDHEN and SYDVKM. The CDR3 length is 17 residues. V dropped 6 bases and J dropped 3; count of bases not matched to a gene: 13. The CDR3 here is CASSSNGAGGQTDTQYF. DNA of the CDR3: TGTGCCAGCAGCTCTAATGGGGCGGGAGGGCAAACAGATACGCAGTATTTT. Complete variable domain (other parts from reference TRBV28 and TRBJ2-3): DVKVTQSSRYLVKRTGEKVFLECVQDMDHENMFWYRQDPGLGLRLIYFSYDVKMKEKGDIPEGYSVSREKKERFSLILESASTNQTSMYLCASSSNGAGGQTDTQYFGPGTRLTVL.

Only one count was recorded for this clone. The genes are TRBV6-5 and TRBJ1-3; D ambiguous. This CDR3 contains 12 residues. Trimming stripped 6 bases from V and 6 bases from J, with 9 bases between. Germline V gives CDR1 MNHEY, CDR2 SVGAGI. CDR3 protein: CASSSSSNTIYF. The CDR3 region has the DNA TGTGCCAGCAGCTCAAGTTCAAACACCATATATTTT.

This sequence joins TRBV2 and TRBJ1-5; D is unresolved. The V end was cut by 2 bases, the J end by 4 bases, with 9 bases between. Germline V gives CDR1 SNHLY, CDR2 FYNNEI. The CDR3 length is 14 residues. This chain's CDR3 is CASSELRNNQPQHF. The CDR3 DNA reads as TGTGCCAGCAGTGAACTTCGTAATAATCAGCCCCAGCATTTT.

This chain joins TRBV24-1 and TRBJ2-2; weak D call: TRBD1 (6 bases). This CDR3 spans 15 amino acids. V was cut by 7 bases and J by 6 bases, with 17 bases left in between. Germline CDR1 reads KGHDR; CDR2 reads SFDVKD. CDR3 residues: CATRRGTGTSGELFF. CDR3 nucleotides: TGTGCCACCAGACGGGGCACAGGGACGTCCGGGGAGCTGTTTTTT.

The V and J genes are TRBV10-2 and TRBJ2-3; 9 bases align to TRBD1. Germline loops: CDR1 WSHSY, CDR2 SAAADI. The CDR3 consists of 15 residues. V lost 3 bases, J lost 4 bases, and 5 bases stayed unmatched. The CDR3 coding sequence is TGCGCCAGCAGTGATTGGGGACAGGGTGCAGATACGCAGTATTTT. Amino acid sequence: CASSDWGQGADTQYF.

The rearrangement joins TRBV7-9 to TRBJ2-1, with D hard to call. The CDR3 is made up of 12 amino acids. V lost 5 bases, J lost 8 bases, and 10 bases lay in between. Per germline, CDR1 SEHNR and CDR2 FQNEAQ (reference sequence). The CDR3 spells CASSLRIDEQFF. The CDR3 nucleotides read TGTGCCAGCAGCCTGAGGATCGATGAGCAGTTCTTC.

This rearrangement joins TRBV12-3 or TRBV12-4 to TRBJ1-2; no clear D. The CDR3 contains 13 residues. The V end lost 5 bases, the J end lost 3 bases, and 10 bases lay between the germline ends. The CDR3 spells CASSLFLHYGYTF. Here the CDR3 DNA reads TGTGCCAGCAGTCTGTTCCTTCACTATGGCTACACCTTC.

V and J are TRBV11-2 and TRBJ1-1; possibly TRBD1 for D (5 bases). Trimming removed 1 base at V and 1 base at J, with 13 bases between. The V gene's germline CDR1 is SGHAT and CDR2 FQNNGV. The CDR3 sequence is 16 residues long. The CDR3 sequence: CASSLVGGGANTEAFF. The CDR3 DNA follows: TGTGCCAGCAGCTTAGTAGGCGGAGGGGCGAACACTGAAGCTTTCTTT.

CDR3 DNA sequence: TGTGCCAGCAGCTTGGGCTCCGCATGGAGGCGGGAAAAACTGTTTTTT. Translating gives CASSLGSAWRREKLFF. The rearrangement uses TRBV5-8 and TRBJ1-4; no reliable D call. Germline lookup yields CDR1 SGHTS and CDR2 YDEGEE. Trimming took 0 bases from V and 8 from J, leaving 17 bases between them. The CDR3 sequence is 16 residues long.

The V and J genes are TRBV2 and TRBJ2-2, with a possible D match to TRBD2 (5 bases). The V end lost 8 bases, the J end lost 2 bases, and 12 bases lay between the germline ends. The CDR3 has 14 residues. CDR1 and CDR2 (germline): SNHLY, FYNNEI. Here the CDR3 DNA reads TGTGCCAGCGGGCCAGCGGCTAACACCGGGGAGCTGTTTTTT. Translating it yields CASGPAANTGELFF.

The chain couples TRBV3-1 (or the pseudogene TRBV3-2) to TRBJ2-3; D is undetermined. CDR1 is LGHDT and CDR2 is YNNKEL in the germline V gene (reference sequence). Between the trimmed V and J ends, which lost 4 bases and 1 base, there was a span of 9 bases. The CDR3 spans 14 residues. The CDR3 region is CASSLEVGTDTQYF. CDR3 nucleotides: TGTGCCAGCAGCCTTGAAGTGGGCACAGATACGCAGTATTTT.

The chain combines TRBV6-5 with TRBJ1-2, with 9 bases fitting TRBD1. Germline V lookup: CDR1 MNHEY, CDR2 SVGAGI. This CDR3 has 13 amino acids. V was clipped by 5 bases and J by 6 bases; unmatched bases: 4. The CDR3 protein is CASSLRTGDGYTF. The CDR3 coding sequence is TGTGCCAGCAGTCTTCGGACAGGGGATGGCTACACCTTC.

The chain carries TRBV14 and TRBJ1-1; no definite D call. The V end was cut by 4 bases, the J end by 1 base, with 7 bases between. CDR3 length: 13 residues. Germline V gives CDR1 SGHDN, CDR2 FVKESK. CDR3 residues: CASSRTRNTEAFF. The CDR3 nucleotides read TGTGCCAGCAGCCGTACGCGGAACACTGAAGCTTTCTTT.

J is TRBJ1-2 and V is TRBV24-1; D is perhaps TRBD1 (6 bases). CDR3 length: 15 amino acids. The germline V gene encodes CDR1 KGHDR and CDR2 SFDVKD. Trimming removed 4 bases from V and 4 bases from J, with 15 bases in between. The CDR3 here is CATSDRDTETYGYTF. The CDR3 coding sequence is TGTGCCACCAGTGACCGGGACACCGAAACCTATGGCTACACCTTC.

V is TRBV7-9 and J is TRBJ1-3; D is ambiguous. CDR1 SEHNR and CDR2 FQNEAQ come from the germline V gene (reference sequence). Trimming took 7 bases from V and 0 from J, leaving 25 bases between them. The CDR3 has 19 amino acids. DNA for the CDR3: TGTGCCAGCACCCCCCAACCACGATGGACTTCGGACTCTGGAAACACCATATATTTT. This translates into CASTPQPRWTSDSGNTIYF. Looking up the rest from reference TRBV7-9 and TRBJ1-3 gives the full variable domain: DTGVSQNPRHKITKRGQNVTFRCDPISEHNRLYWYRQTLGQGPEFLTYFQNEAQLEKSRLLSDRFSAERPKGSFSTLEIQRTEQGDSAMYLCASTPQPRWTSDSGNTIYFGEGSWLTVV.

V gene TRBV6-4 combines with J gene TRBJ2-5; 11 bases line up with TRBD2. Germline lookup yields CDR1 MRHNA and CDR2 SNTAGT. V lost 3 bases to trimming and J lost 5 bases; unmatched junction nucleotides: 5. The CDR3 has 15 amino acids. The CDR3 sequence is CASSETSGTSETQYF. The CDR3, as DNA: TGTGCCAGCAGTGAGACTAGCGGGACTTCTGAGACCCAGTACTTC.

The rearrangement joins TRBV4-1 to TRBJ2-1; no reliable D call. V was trimmed by 0 bases and J by 9 bases, leaving 6 bases between them. The CDR3 runs 12 residues. CDR1 and CDR2 (germline): MGHRA, YSYEKL. The CDR3 bases are TGCGCCAGCAGCCAAGAGACCGCTGAGCAGTTCTTC. Its protein product is CASSQETAEQFF.